This entry lists 3 T cell receptor beta chains sequenced from one sample in a study of T cell repertoires in cytomegalovirus infection. TCRdb reanalysed the reads using MiXCR and keeps one entry per CDR3 protein. The sample shows about 900,000 distinct CDR3 sequences, about a third of them seen only once. Their specific antigens are unknown. The input for sequencing was cultured CD8+ T cells from PBMCs, taken from culture after CMV antigen stimulation. These receptors originate from a human donor in good health (CMV status not recorded). Some clones in this sample may be carry-over from other donors' samples.

This clonotype was found many times. The chain combines TRBV12-3 or TRBV12-4 with TRBJ2-7; D is uncertain. The CDR3 covers 13 residues. V lost 3 bases, J lost 4 bases, and 10 bases lay in between. Here the CDR3 reads CASSLGQVYEQYF. CDR3 in DNA: TGTGCCAGCAGTTTGGGTCAGGTTTACGAGCAGTACTTC.

This clonotype came up a few times. The chain links TRBV11-2 to TRBJ1-1; D possibly corresponds to TRBD1 (6 bases). The CDR3 extends over 15 amino acids. Trimming cost V 5 bases and J 7 bases, with 20 bases left between them. Germline V gene lookup returns CDR1 SGHAT and CDR2 FQNNGV. CDR3 coding DNA: TGTGCCAGCAGCCTGAGCCCTGACAGAGGGGGTGAAGCTTTCTTT. Amino acid sequence: CASSLSPDRGGEAFF.

The count of this clonotype is one. The chain has TRBV7-2 and TRBJ1-6; D is possibly TRBD1 (6 bases). CDR1 SGHTA and CDR2 FQGNSA come from the germline V gene. The germline V and J ends were trimmed by 4 bases and 9 bases, with 13 bases remaining between them. This CDR3 has 14 amino acids. The CDR3, as DNA: TGTGCCAGCAGCTCCGGGACAAGAAGTTCACCCCTCCACTTT. Its translation is CASSSGTRSSPLHF. The whole variable domain, remainder taken from reference TRBV7-2 and TRBJ1-6, is GAGVSQSPSNKVTEKGKDVELRCDPISGHTALYWYRQSLGQGLEFLIYFQGNSAPDKSGLPSDRFSAERTGGSVSTLTIQRTQQEDSAVYLCASSSGTRSSPLHFGNGTRLTVT.